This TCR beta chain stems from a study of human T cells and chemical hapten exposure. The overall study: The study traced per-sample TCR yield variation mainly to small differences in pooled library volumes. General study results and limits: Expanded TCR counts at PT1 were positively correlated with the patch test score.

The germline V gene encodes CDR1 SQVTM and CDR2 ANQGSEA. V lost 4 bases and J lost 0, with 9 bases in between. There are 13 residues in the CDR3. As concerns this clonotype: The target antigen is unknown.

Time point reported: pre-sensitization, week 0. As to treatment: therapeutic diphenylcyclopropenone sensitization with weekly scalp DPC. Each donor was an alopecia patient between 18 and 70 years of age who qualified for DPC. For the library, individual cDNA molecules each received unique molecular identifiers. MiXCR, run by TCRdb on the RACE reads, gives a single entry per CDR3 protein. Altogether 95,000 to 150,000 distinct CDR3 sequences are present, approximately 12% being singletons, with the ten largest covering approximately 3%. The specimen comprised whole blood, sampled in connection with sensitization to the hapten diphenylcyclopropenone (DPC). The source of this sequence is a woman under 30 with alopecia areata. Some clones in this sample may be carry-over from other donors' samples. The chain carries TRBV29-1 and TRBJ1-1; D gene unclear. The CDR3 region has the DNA TGCAGCGTTGTCGGGAATTTGAACACTGAAGCTTTCTTT. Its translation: CSVVGNLNTEAFF.